The 9 T cell receptor beta chains below come from one sample, sequenced in a study of identical twins. TCRdb redid the calling of the 5' RACE reads with MiXCR, one entry per CDR3 protein. There are about 690,000 distinct CDR3 sequences in the sample; less than 7% occur only once, and 1.5% to 2% lies in the top ten. Sequencing input: naive T cells sorted from blood. The receptors here all came from a man aged 18 to 30 in good health.

The chain has TRBV12-3 or TRBV12-4 and TRBJ1-6; no clear D gene. Trimming took 3 bases from V and 0 from J, leaving 12 bases between them. This CDR3 comprises 17 residues. The CDR3 coding sequence is TGTGCCAGCAGTTTTAGCGTCTCGAGCTCCTATAATTCACCCCTCCACTTT. Encoded protein: CASSFSVSSSYNSPLHF.

The chain has TRBV20-1 and TRBJ2-1; 13 bases agree with TRBD2. J gave up 6 bases and V 0 bases, and 11 bases lay outside the gene matches. The germline CDR1 and CDR2 sequences are DFQATT and SNEGSKA (reference sequence). The CDR3 sequence is 18 residues long. As DNA, the CDR3 is TGCAGTGCTAGAGATCGGTCGATGGGACTAGCGGGAATCAATGAGCAGTTCTTC. Translated, it gives CSARDRSMGLAGINEQFF.

This clonotype was counted at least ten times. This chain uses TRBV12-3 or TRBV12-4 with TRBJ1-2, with D perhaps matching TRBD1 (6 bases). This CDR3 region has 14 residues. The V end was cut by 6 bases, the J end by 1 base, with 12 bases between. This chain's CDR3 is CASRLLGGNYGYTF. CDR3 DNA sequence: TGTGCCAGCAGGCTCCTAGGGGGTAACTATGGCTACACCTTC.

This clonotype has a count of ten or more. This rearrangement joins TRBV6-6 to TRBJ1-1, with TRBD1 as a possible D gene (6 bases). Per the germline V gene, CDR1 is MNHNY and CDR2 is SVGAGI (reference sequence). The ends were cut back, 4 bases at V and 10 bases at J, with 13 bases in the middle. The CDR3 runs to 12 residues. The CDR3 DNA sequence: TGTGCCAGCAGTTCGGCAGGGGAGTCAGCTTTCTTT. This gives the protein CASSSAGESAFF.

This clonotype was detected ten times or more. The chain uses TRBV20-1 and TRBJ2-4, with D perhaps TRBD1 (5 bases). CDR3 length: 15 residues. Germline lookup yields CDR1 DFQATT and CDR2 SNEGSKA (reference sequence). Trimming removed 3 bases at V and 4 bases at J, with 16 bases between. The chain's CDR3 is CSASPRRQSKNIQYF. The CDR3 DNA reads as TGCAGTGCTAGCCCCCGACGACAGTCTAAAAACATTCAGTACTTC.

The rearrangement uses TRBV21-1 and TRBJ2-7; TRBD1 is the table's D call, not checked against the DNA. TRBV21-1 is labeled a pseudogene. This CDR3 spans 15 amino acids. This CDR3 is CASSSPVTGGNEQYV. In DNA form, the CDR3 reads TGTGCCAGCAGCTCGCCGGTGACAGGGGGAAACGAGCAGTACGTC.

The J gene is TRBJ2-7, the V gene TRBV7-9, with D unclear. The CDR3 consists of 13 residues. With 3 bases removed from V and 6 bases from J, the gap between germline ends came to 12 bases. Germline loops: CDR1 SEHNR, CDR2 FQNEAQ (reference sequence). The CDR3 DNA reads TGTGCCAGCAGCTTCGAGACCACGGGCGAGCAGTACTTC. Residues: CASSFETTGEQYF.

This clonotype was counted at least ten times. The chain joins TRBV28 to TRBJ1-4; the D is unclear. The CDR3 totals 13 residues. Germline V gene sequence: CDR1 MDHEN, CDR2 SYDVKM. V dropped 3 bases and J dropped 4 bases, with 6 bases sitting between them. CDR3 in amino acids: CASSLQHNEKLFF. DNA for the CDR3: TGTGCCAGCAGTTTGCAACATAATGAAAAACTGTTTTTT.

This clonotype was observed at least ten times. The chain is built from TRBV4-1 and TRBJ2-5; a weak D match, TRBD1 (5 bases). The CDR3 contains 15 residues. Germline V gene lookup returns CDR1 MGHRA and CDR2 YSYEKL. Between the trimmed V and J ends, which lost 0 bases and 5 bases, there was a span of 13 bases. The CDR3 DNA sequence: TGCGCCAGCAGCCAAGATAGGTTAGGGGCGGAGACCCAGTACTTC. It translates to CASSQDRLGAETQYF.